The clone carrying this T cell receptor (beta chain) was counted a few times. Its antigen is as yet unknown. The use of a sample-barcoded 5' primer and a J-beta primer mix characterized a second PCR of about 7 to 12 cycles. Each TCR beta cDNA got a 12-nucleotide random molecular identifier. TCRdb passed the 5' RACE reads through MiXCR, listing each CDR3 protein once. The repertoire includes 1.5 million to 2 million distinct CDR3 sequences, about two fifths of them detected once, and 23% sits in the top ten. This specimen comes from a study of blood T cells in healthy people across ages. Points from the study as a whole: Measured against age, TCR beta diversity per million T cells decreased in a roughly linear manner. Strong correlation was found linking TCR beta diversity to naive T cell percentage. Donor CMV infection status was unknown, possibly confounding age-related changes in expanded clonotypes.

The clonotype originates from a human donor in good health. The sequenced sample consisted of blood.

For the CDR3, the DNA is TGCAGTGCTACCCGGGACAGGGTCATCCTCTCCTACGAGCAGTACTTC. Translated: CSATRDRVILSYEQYF. This chain uses TRBV20-1 with TRBJ2-7; 9 bases agree with TRBD1. J was trimmed by 0 bases and V by 4 bases; bases with no gene match: 10. Germline V lookup: CDR1 DFQATT, CDR2 SNEGSKA (reference sequence). There are 16 residues in the CDR3.